A selection of T cell receptor beta chains follows, all from one sample in a study of blood T cell repertoires in COVID-19. Profiled with immunoSEQ multiplex PCR; TCRdb holds only in-frame clones, not every one. The sample has 120,000 or so clones, around 80% seen once; the top ten hold about 18%. Sequencing used peripheral blood. Every receptor here comes from a man aged 25-40 years with COVID-19, enrolled during active disease. Each CDR3 is given with its conserved first and last residue. The order of the fields is clone size, J gene, D gene, V gene, CDR3 protein, CDR3 DNA. D genes are given only for firm matches. Some rows mark clone size as missing; the rest say once, few, many or name a class of expanded clone.

.,TRBJ1-2,TRBD1,TRBV3-1/TRBV3-2,CASSQGSGQGYGYTF,TGTGCCAGCAGCCAAGGATCCGGACAGGGATATGGCTACACCTTC
.,TRBJ1-6,.,TRBV7-2,CASSLAGASSPLHF,TGTGCCAGCAGTCTGGCAGGGGCGAGTTCACCCCTCCACTTT
.,TRBJ2-5,TRBD1,TRBV6-5,CASRNSGGETQYF,TGTGCCAGCAGAAATTCAGGGGGTGAGACCCAGTACTTC
.,TRBJ2-3,TRBD2,TRBV4-3,CASSPTSGGSTDTQYF,TGCGCCAGCAGCCCTACTAGCGGGGGGTCCACAGATACGCAGTATTTT
.,TRBJ1-1,.,TRBV19,CASSIGPRSSLNTEAFF,TGTGCCAGTAGTATAGGCCCCCGTAGCAGTTTAAACACTGAAGCTTTCTTT
few,TRBJ1-2,.,TRBV4-3,CASSQAARGGYGYTF,TGCGCCAGCAGCCAAGCGGCCAGGGGCGGGTATGGCTACACCTTC
.,TRBJ2-5,.,TRBV3-1/TRBV3-2,CASSQERVQTQYF,TGTGCCAGCAGCCAAGAGCGGGTTCAGACCCAGTACTTC
.,TRBJ1-2,.,TRBV30,CAWSEGRGYGYTF,TGTGCCTGGAGTGAGGGTAGGGGCTATGGCTACACCTTC
.,TRBJ2-2,TRBD2,TRBV7-9,CASSRLAGVNTGELFF,TGTGCCAGCAGTCGACTAGCGGGAGTGAACACCGGGGAGCTGTTTTTT
.,TRBJ2-7,.,TRBV5-4,CASYERGGSLYEQYF,TGTGCCAGCTATGAAAGGGGGGGAAGTCTCTACGAGCAGTACTTC
once,TRBJ1-6,.,TRBV12-3/TRBV12-4,CASTSQIYSPLHF,TGTGCCAGCACGTCGCAGATTTACTCACCCCTCCACTTT
.,TRBJ2-1,.,TRBV10-3,CAISGDRKGFYYNEQFF,TGTGCCATCAGTGGCGACAGGAAGGGATTTTACTACAATGAGCAGTTCTTC
.,TRBJ1-6,.,TRBV5-8,CASSLRAGNNSPLHF,TGTGCCAGCAGCTTGCGGGCAGGGAATAATTCACCCCTCCACTTT
.,TRBJ1-2,.,TRBV5-8,CASSLYGSVTKGYTF,TGTGCCAGCAGCTTATACGGATCCGTTACTAAAGGCTACACCTTC
.,TRBJ2-1,TRBD2,TRBV30,CAWSPGLAHNEQFF,TGTGCCTGGAGTCCGGGACTAGCCCACAATGAGCAGTTCTTC
.,TRBJ1-1,TRBD1,TRBV28,CASSKDRGRVDAFF,TGTGCCAGCAGCAAAGACAGGGGGCGGGTAGATGCTTTCTTT
.,TRBJ1-2,TRBD1,TRBV14,CASSSGTGDYGYTF,TGTGCCAGCAGCTCCGGGACAGGGGACTATGGCTACACCTTC
.,TRBJ1-5,.,TRBV6-1,CASSGAGILALSNQPQHF,TGTGCCAGCAGTGGGGCAGGAATTCTTGCGCTGAGCAATCAGCCCCAGCATTTT
.,TRBJ2-2,.,TRBV25-1,CASSDTSGNTGELFF,TGTGCCAGCAGTGACACATCGGGGAATACCGGGGAGCTGTTTTTT
.,TRBJ2-5,TRBD1,TRBV28,CASSSPGRDRAGETQYF,TGTGCCAGCAGTTCCCCGGGCCGGGACAGGGCGGGAGAGACCCAGTACTTC
.,TRBJ2-7,.,TRBV10-3,CAIQKGWGTDSYEQYF,TGTGCCATACAGAAAGGGTGGGGCACAGATTCCTACGAGCAGTACTTC
.,TRBJ1-1,.,TRBV4-3,CASSQTTIEGNTEAFF,TGCGCCAGCAGCCAGACAACCATAGAAGGCAACACTGAAGCTTTCTTT
.,TRBJ1-6,TRBD1,TRBV19,CASKEQGTGSPLHF,TGTGCCAGTAAGGAACAGGGGACGGGTTCACCCCTCCACTTT
.,TRBJ2-7,TRBD1,TRBV7-9,CASSFSGQGSSYEQYF,TGTGCCAGCAGCTTCTCAGGACAGGGGAGCTCCTACGAGCAGTACTTC
many,TRBJ1-4,.,TRBV19,CASSQQGRSNEKLFF,TGTGCCAGTAGTCAACAGGGACGGAGTAATGAAAAACTGTTTTTT
.,TRBJ1-4,.,TRBV27,CASSFEGANEKLFF,TGTGCCAGCAGTTTCGAGGGGGCTAATGAAAAACTGTTTTTT
.,TRBJ1-6,.,TRBV11-2,CASSLGGGATNSPLHF,TGTGCCAGCAGCTTAGGGGGCGGGGCTACCAATTCACCCCTCCACTTT
.,TRBJ1-5,.,TRBV6-4,CASRRVVDDDRHAGQPQHF,TGTGCCAGCAGGAGGGTAGTGGACGATGACAGGCATGCAGGTCAGCCCCAGCATTTT
.,TRBJ2-7,TRBD1,TRBV30,CAWAGQGFEQYF,TGTGCCTGGGCGGGACAGGGGTTCGAGCAGTACTTC
.,TRBJ2-7,.,TRBV11-2,CASSPPRREGEQYF,TGTGCCAGCAGCCCGCCTCGACGAGAGGGCGAGCAGTACTTC
.,TRBJ2-1,TRBD2,TRBV29-1,CSVEVLAGVDEQFF,TGCAGCGTTGAAGTGCTAGCGGGTGTCGATGAGCAGTTCTTC
.,TRBJ2-2,.,TRBV6-5,CASSYSIQGIGELFF,TGTGCCAGCAGTTACTCGATCCAGGGGATCGGGGAGCTGTTTTTT
.,TRBJ2-2,.,TRBV9,CASSVGGDGKLFF,TGTGCCAGCAGCGTAGGGGGGGACGGAAAGCTGTTTTTT